The text below deals with one T cell receptor beta chain. Its specificity is unknown. Original data processing: Junction-only sequences without quality scores came from ImmunoSEQ, so filtering differed. The protocol was immunoSEQ multiplex PCR, while the TCRdb copy is restricted to in-frame clones and leaves out a portion. V and J calls and clone size are those listed in that table; D and trimming were worked out from the DNA. This table has roughly 590,000 clones, nearly 97% appearing once. The CDR3 has 15 residues. CDR1 is WSHSY and CDR2 is SAAADI in the germline V gene. The germline V and J ends were trimmed by 4 bases and 6 bases, with 15 bases remaining between them. The sample belongs to a study of shared clonotypes between healthy human individuals. Notes on the study in general: Clonotype sharing among donors was thought likely to change with sequencing depth. Exclusively blood specimens were collected; tissue repertoires likely differ. Naive CD4 clonotypes were shared across a few donors at about 5%.

Cells designated naive CD8 were CD45RO-negative and were positively selected for CCR7, with terminally differentiated effector memory CD45RA+ cells excluded. This clonotype originated in a woman aged 25-40 years in good health. Source material: naive CD8+ T cells sorted from blood. The chain uses TRBV10-2 and TRBJ2-2, with D maybe TRBD1 (6 bases). In nucleotides, the CDR3 is TGCGCCAGCAGTGGGGGCAGGGGTAATGCCGGGGAGCTGTTTTTT. It translates to CASSGGRGNAGELFF.